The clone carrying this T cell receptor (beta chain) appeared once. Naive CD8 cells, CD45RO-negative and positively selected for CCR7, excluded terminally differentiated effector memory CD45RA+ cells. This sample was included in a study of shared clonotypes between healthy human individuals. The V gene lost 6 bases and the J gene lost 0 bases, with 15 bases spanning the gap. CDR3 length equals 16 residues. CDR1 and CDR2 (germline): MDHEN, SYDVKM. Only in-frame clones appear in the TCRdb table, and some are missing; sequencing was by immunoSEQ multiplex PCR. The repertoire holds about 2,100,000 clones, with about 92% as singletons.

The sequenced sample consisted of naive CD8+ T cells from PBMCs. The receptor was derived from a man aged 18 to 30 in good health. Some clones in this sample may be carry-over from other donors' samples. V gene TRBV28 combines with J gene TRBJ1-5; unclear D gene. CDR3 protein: CASSPLWEDSNQPQHF. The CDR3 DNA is TGTGCCAGCAGCCCCCTTTGGGAGGATAGCAATCAGCCCCAGCATTTT.